This T cell receptor beta chain comes out of a study of T cell repertoires in cytomegalovirus infection. Turning to the study itself: CMV infection together with matching HLA type was indicated by public TCR beta signatures.

There are many counts of this clonotype. Its antigen is not known. The study's findings and limits: Carriers of CMV and the relevant HLA type were discriminated by public TCR beta frequency. There were HLA-C-restricted CMV-specific TCR beta clonotypes dominating the ex vivo response.

The length of the CDR3 is 15 residues. V lost 5 bases, J lost 1 base, and 14 bases lay in between. The germline CDR1 and CDR2 sequences are MDHEN and SYDVKM. Each CDR3 protein gets one entry after TCRdb re-called the reads with MiXCR. The table shows more than 650,000 distinct CDR3 sequences, with 35% to 45% occurring only once. Source material: PBMCs. The chain carries TRBV28 and TRBJ2-5; D is unresolved. The sequence came from a human donor in good health (CMV status not recorded). Some clones in this sample may be carry-over from other donors' samples. Here the CDR3 DNA reads TGTGCCAGCAGTCGGCCCAGGAGTCCCCAAGAGACCCAGTACTTC. It is translated as CASSRPRSPQETQYF.